The 10 T cell receptor beta chains presented below share a single source sample, sequenced in a study of T cell repertoires in cytomegalovirus infection (dated by TCRdb to about 2019). The run used an Illumina HiSeq 1500. TCRdb handled the public reads itself, with Q25 trimming in fastp and clone calling in MiXCR, and kept productive beta chains. Here each entry gathers all rows of one CDR3 protein and keeps the most common genes and DNA. Within this sample are some 100,000 distinct CDR3 sequences, with 23% of them counted one time only. Of the sample, 39% falls within the top ten clones. The sequencing sample was made of CD8+ T cells from PBMCs. The receptors here all came from a human donor in good health (CMV status not recorded). Some clones in this sample may be carry-over from other donors' samples.

This clonotype was seen a few times. With a much larger clone just one base away, this may be a read error. The chain employs TRBV7-9 and TRBJ2-5, with D perhaps TRBD1 (5 bases). CDR1 is SEHNR, CDR2 FQNEAQ, per germline (reference sequence). Trimming took 0 bases from V and 3 from J, leaving 5 bases between them. This CDR3 has 13 amino acids. CDR3 sequence (DNA): TGTGCCAGCAGCTTAGCGGACAAAGAGACCCAGTACTTC. As protein: CASSLADKETQYF.

The chain combines TRBV27 with TRBJ1-1; 7 bases align to TRBD1. CDR3 size: 14 residues. V shed 5 bases, J shed 2 bases, and the junction held 5 bases outside the gene matches. Germline-derived CDR1 and CDR2 are MNHEY and SMNVEV (reference sequence). The CDR3 loop is CASSTRQGNTEAFF. The DNA for the CDR3 is TGTGCCAGCAGTACCAGACAGGGAAACACTGAAGCTTTCTTT.

The V call is TRBV7-8, the J call TRBJ2-1, with 7 nucleotides matching TRBD1. Trimming at V came to 5 bases and at J to 4 bases, leaving 14 bases not matched to a gene. The CDR3 contains 17 residues. CDR1 is SGHVS and CDR2 is FQNEAQ in the germline V gene. The CDR3 bases are TGTGCCAGCAGCAATCAACGTGGGGACAGCCAGTACAATGAGCAGTTCTTC. Its translation is CASSNQRGDSQYNEQFF.

This clonotype has a handful of counts. The chain uses TRBV7-6 and TRBJ2-5, with D possibly being TRBD1 (5 bases). Trimming took off 5 bases at V and 9 bases at J, with 10 bases between the two ends. This CDR3 has 11 residues. Germline values: CDR1 SGHVS, CDR2 FNYEAQ. CDR3 coding DNA: TGTGCCAGCAGCGCCTTAGGGGCCCAGTACTTC. Protein: CASSALGAQYF. Drawing the rest from reference TRBV7-6 and TRBJ2-5, the complete variable domain is GAGVSQSPRYKVTKRGQDVALRCDPISGHVSLYWYRQALGQGPEFLTYFNYEAQQDKSGLPNDRFSAERPEGSISTLTIQRTEQRDSAMYRCASSALGAQYFGPGTRLLVL.

The V and J genes are TRBV12-5 and TRBJ2-1; tentatively, D is TRBD2 (5 bases). Trimming pared 1 base from V and 8 bases from J, leaving 15 bases between. Germline V gives CDR1 LGHNT, CDR2 FRNRAP. The CDR3 contains 15 residues. CDR3 DNA sequence: TGTGCTAGTGGTTTGGAAGAGGGTAAGGTAGATGAGCAGTTCTTC. It translates to CASGLEEGKVDEQFF.

The chain is built from TRBV19 and TRBJ2-2; D ambiguous. Trimming shortened V by 7 bases and J by 6 bases, and 18 bases separated the two germline ends. The germline gives CDR1 LNHDA, CDR2 SQIVND (reference sequence). CDR3 length: 15 amino acids. CDR3: CASNVGLLSAGELFF. The CDR3 nucleotides read TGTGCCAGTAACGTAGGGCTTCTATCCGCCGGGGAGCTGTTTTTT.

This clonotype was recorded at least ten times. The CDR3 loop is CASSLGRSPYNEQFF. The CDR3 nucleotides are TGTGCCAGCAGTTTGGGACGGAGCCCCTACAATGAGCAGTTCTTC. The chain combines TRBV28 with TRBJ2-1; D possibly matches TRBD1 or TRBD2 (5 bases each). CDR1 and CDR2 from the germline V gene are MDHEN and SYDVKM. The CDR3 covers 15 residues. V gave up 3 bases and J gave up 2 bases, with 11 bases separating them.

This clonotype was observed a few times. CDR3 residues: CASSTGLSYNEQFF. The CDR3, as DNA: TGTGCCAGCAGCACGGGACTTTCGTACAATGAGCAGTTCTTC. The V gene is TRBV27, the J gene TRBJ2-1; D is possibly TRBD2 (6 bases). Germline values: CDR1 MNHEY, CDR2 SMNVEV (reference sequence). V was pared by 6 bases and J by 4 bases, with 13 bases between. The CDR3 covers 14 residues.

The rearrangement links TRBV2 to TRBJ1-2; possible D gene TRBD1, 5 bases. Trimming shortened V by 4 bases and J by 8 bases, and 17 bases separated the two germline ends. Germline V gene lookup returns CDR1 SNHLY and CDR2 FYNNEI. This CDR3 is built from 14 residues. The CDR3: CASSAPGTSGGYTF. The CDR3 nucleotides are TGTGCCAGCAGTGCCCCCGGGACTTCCGGCGGCTACACCTTC. Filled out from reference TRBV2 and TRBJ1-2, the complete variable domain reads EPEVTQTPSHQVTQMGQEVILRCVPISNHLYFYWYRQILGQKVEFLVSFYNNEISEKSEIFDDQFSVERPDGSNFTLKIRSTKLEDSAMYFCASSAPGTSGGYTFGSGTRLTVV.

The J gene is TRBJ2-2, the V gene TRBV28; 8 bases line up with TRBD2. Trimming took 2 bases from V and 7 from J; bases not matched to a gene: 9. The CDR3 covers 16 residues. In germline, CDR1 is MDHEN, CDR2 SYDVKM. The chain's CDR3 is CASSLTGGASYGELFF. CDR3 DNA: TGTGCCAGCAGTTTAACCGGGGGGGCGTCATACGGGGAGCTGTTTTTT.